Each of the 29 T cell receptor beta chains below was sequenced from the same sample in a study of cytomegalovirus exposure and HLA in healthy donors. The PCR ran on 60 Vbeta and 13 Jbeta primers. Sequencing was performed with immunoSEQ multiplex PCR; in TCRdb, only in-frame clones are kept and a portion is missing. The data contain some 150,000 clones, 77% of them seen just once; the ten biggest clones take up 1.5% to 2%. The material sequenced was PBMCs. The receptors come from a woman aged 25-40 years in good health and CMV-seronegative.

This clone was detected only a few times. This sequence joins TRBV9 and TRBJ2-1, with D tentatively TRBD2 (5 bases). CDR1 SGDLS and CDR2 YYNGEE come from the germline V gene. The CDR3 consists of 16 residues. Trimming left V 3 bases short and J 1 base short, with 14 bases between. This CDR3 is CASSDRGLVSYNEQFF. The CDR3 DNA follows: TGTGCCAGCAGCGACCGCGGGTTGGTATCCTACAATGAGCAGTTCTTC.

The rearrangement joins TRBV14 to TRBJ1-2; 9 nucleotides agree with TRBD1. There are 15 residues in the CDR3. Germline V gene data show CDR1 as SGHDN and CDR2 as FVKESK. J was trimmed by 3 bases and V by 3 bases; bases with no gene match: 5. The chain's CDR3 is CASSHGTGSDYGYTF. DNA of the CDR3: TGTGCCAGCAGCCACGGGACAGGGTCCGACTATGGCTACACCTTC.

This clone was detected once. The genes are TRBV7-2 and TRBJ2-3; no firm D call. The germline V and J ends were trimmed by 1 base and 2 bases, with 10 bases remaining between them. Germline lookup yields CDR1 SGHTA and CDR2 FQGNSA. The length of the CDR3 is 15 residues. The CDR3 region is CASSLDRQDTDTQYF. The CDR3 DNA reads TGTGCCAGCAGCTTAGATCGCCAGGACACAGATACGCAGTATTTT.

The table lists this clone with a few counts. The chain employs TRBV9 and TRBJ2-3; a weak D match, TRBD1 (5 bases). V shed 0 bases and J shed 3 bases, with 5 bases lying between them. CDR1 is SGDLS, CDR2 YYNGEE, per germline. The CDR3 loop spans 13 amino acids. CDR3 sequence reads: CASSVEGTDTQYF. CDR3 bases: TGTGCCAGCAGCGTAGAGGGGACAGATACGCAGTATTTT.

The chain is built from TRBV19 and TRBJ2-1, with D tentatively TRBD2 (5 bases). Germline V lookup: CDR1 LNHDA, CDR2 SQIVND (reference sequence). The V end lost 5 bases, the J end lost 6 bases, and 17 bases lay between the germline ends. CDR3 length: 15 residues. The CDR3 DNA follows: TGTGCCAGTAGTCCAGGCGCTGGACGGGGCAATGAGCAGTTCTTC. It is translated as CASSPGAGRGNEQFF.

A few counts support this clone. The chain has TRBV9 and TRBJ2-3, with 7 bases lining up with TRBD1. The CDR3 has 16 residues. The J segment lost 2 bases and the V segment lost 0 bases, leaving 6 bases of the junction unmatched. Germline V gene sequence: CDR1 SGDLS, CDR2 YYNGEE. This CDR3 is CASSVEGDRNTDTQYF. The CDR3, as DNA: TGTGCCAGCAGCGTAGAGGGGGACAGAAACACAGATACGCAGTATTTT.

The rearrangement joins TRBV7-2 to TRBJ2-3; tentative D call: TRBD1 (5 bases). Germline lookup yields CDR1 SGHTA and CDR2 FQGNSA. Deletions cut 2 bases from V and 4 bases from J, with 7 bases between. The CDR3 length is 13 residues. The CDR3 DNA reads TGTGCCAGCAGCTTACCAGGGTCAGATACGCAGTATTTT. Its protein is CASSLPGSDTQYF.

This rearrangement joins TRBV5-6 to TRBJ2-3, with unresolved D. The length of the CDR3 is 12 residues. Trimming pared 2 bases from V and 4 bases from J, leaving 5 bases between. Germline V gene sequence: CDR1 SGHDT, CDR2 YYEEEE. The CDR3 reads CASSFLADTQYF. The CDR3 DNA sequence: TGTGCCAGCAGCTTTCTAGCAGATACGCAGTATTTT.

In its sample, this clone was seen once. The CDR3 DNA sequence: TGTGCCAGCAGCCCGGGACAGGGAAATCAGCCCCAGCATTTT. Encoded protein: CASSPGQGNQPQHF. The gene calls are TRBV6-5 and TRBJ1-5; 9 bases match TRBD1. CDR1 is MNHEY, CDR2 SVGAGI, per germline. The CDR3 spans 14 residues. Trimming removed 6 bases from V and 4 bases from J; junction bases left unmatched: 4.

The rearrangement joins TRBV19 to TRBJ1-5; D is possibly TRBD1 (5 bases). The V end lost 5 bases, the J end lost 4 bases, and 9 bases lay between the germline ends. This CDR3 spans 13 amino acids. The germline V gene has CDR1 LNHDA and CDR2 SQIVND (reference sequence). CDR3 sequence (DNA): TGTGCCAGTAGTCAGGGTACTAATCAGCCCCAGCATTTT. Translated: CASSQGTNQPQHF.

This clone was observed a handful of times. This chain joins TRBV5-1 and TRBJ1-4; D is unresolved. The CDR3 has 14 residues. CDR1 is SGHRS and CDR2 is YFSETQ in the germline V gene. V was clipped by 4 bases and J by 8 bases, with 15 bases between them. The CDR3 DNA is TGCGCCAGCAGCCCCGGGAGGTCGGGAGAAAAACTGTTTTTT. This gives the protein CASSPGRSGEKLFF.

The chain links TRBV7-3 to TRBJ2-6; D perhaps matches TRBD1 (5 bases). The CDR3 loop spans 16 amino acids. Germline CDR1 reads SGHTA; CDR2 reads FQGTGA. V dropped 5 bases and J dropped 0 bases, with 11 bases sitting between them. The CDR3 loop is CASSGDSSSGANVLTF. The CDR3 coding sequence is TGTGCCAGCAGCGGTGACAGCAGCTCTGGGGCCAACGTCCTGACTTTC.

The CDR3 nucleotides are TGTGCCAGTAGTACAAGCGGTAGAGCAATAGCGGGACGGGGGAATGAGCAGTTCTTC. Protein: CASSTSGRAIAGRGNEQFF. The chain is built from TRBV19 and TRBJ2-1; 8 nucleotides agree with TRBD2. The CDR3 is made up of 19 amino acids. V lost 4 bases and J lost 7; bases outside the gene matches: 21. The germline V gene encodes CDR1 LNHDA and CDR2 SQIVND (reference sequence).

The V call is TRBV9, the J call TRBJ1-1, with TRBD1 as a possible D gene (6 bases). The CDR3 loop spans 14 amino acids. The germline V gene has CDR1 SGDLS and CDR2 YYNGEE. V was cut by 4 bases and J by 1 base, with 11 bases left in between. The CDR3 sequence: CASSPLGGNTEAFF. DNA for the CDR3: TGTGCCAGCAGCCCTTTAGGGGGGAACACTGAAGCTTTCTTT.

This clone has a handful of counts. The chain is built from TRBV5-6 and TRBJ2-5; D may be TRBD2 (6 bases). CDR1 and CDR2 from the germline V gene are SGHDT and YYEEEE. V was trimmed by 5 bases and J by 0 bases, leaving 11 bases between them. CDR3 size: 14 residues. The CDR3 loop is CASSVGRYQETQYF. CDR3 coding DNA: TGTGCCAGCAGTGTCGGGAGATACCAAGAGACCCAGTACTTC. Full variable domain (missing parts from reference TRBV5-6 and TRBJ2-5): DAGVTQSPTHLIKTRGQQVTLRCSPKSGHDTVSWYQQALGQGPQFIFQYYEEEERQRGNFPDRFSGHQFPNYSSELNVNALLLGDSALYLCASSVGRYQETQYFGPGTRLLVL.

The chain has TRBV29-1 and TRBJ1-2, with D possibly matching TRBD1 (5 bases). The length of the CDR3 is 14 residues. CDR1 and CDR2 (germline): SQVTM, ANQGSEA. CDR3 nucleotide sequence: TGCAGTGAAAGTCAGGGCCCAGCTAACTATGGCTACACCTTC. Residues: CSESQGPANYGYTF.

In DNA form, the CDR3 reads TGTGCCGCTGCATCCCAGCGGGGGAGAAATGAGCAGTTCTTC. Its protein product is CAAASQRGRNEQFF. V gene TRBV10-3 combines with J gene TRBJ2-1, with TRBD2 identical over 8 bases. V lost 11 bases and J lost 7; bases outside the gene matches: 13. Germline V lookup: CDR1 ENHRY, CDR2 SYGVKD. The CDR3 consists of 14 residues.

This clone came up a few times. The chain links TRBV6-1 to TRBJ2-7; D might be TRBD2 (6 bases). The length of the CDR3 is 12 residues. With 7 bases removed from V and 4 bases from J, the gap between germline ends came to 11 bases. Germline V gene lookup returns CDR1 MNHNS and CDR2 SASEGT. DNA of the CDR3: TGTGCCAGCACCTGGGGGGTTTACGAGCAGTACTTC. Protein sequence: CASTWGVYEQYF.

The genes are TRBV28 and TRBJ2-3, with D perhaps TRBD1 (6 bases). CDR1 and CDR2 from the germline V gene are MDHEN and SYDVKM. Trimming stripped 6 bases from V and 7 bases from J, with 20 bases between. The CDR3 consists of 15 residues. The CDR3 DNA reads TGTGCCAGCAGCCGGTCAGGGTCAGGGGACAATACGCAGTATTTT. Translation: CASSRSGSGDNTQYF.

The chain uses TRBV5-3 and TRBJ2-7, with 7 positions matching TRBD1. TRBV5-3 is noted as an ORF with a role that remains uncertain. The CDR3 covers 15 residues. V was pared by 1 base and J by 3 bases, with 7 bases of the junction left unmatched. The CDR3 DNA follows: TGTGCCAGAAGCTTGATATACAGGGGTGGCTACGAGCAGTACTTC. This sequence encodes CARSLIYRGGYEQYF.

The genes are TRBV11-1 and TRBJ2-1, with D uncertain. The CDR3 is 13 residues long. CDR1 SGHAT and CDR2 FQDESV come from the germline V gene (reference sequence). The V end lost 4 bases, the J end lost 10 bases, and 14 bases lay between the germline ends. The CDR3 here is CASSSSSFEEQFF. The CDR3 DNA follows: TGTGCCAGCAGCTCCTCAAGTTTTGAGGAGCAGTTCTTC.

The sample holds one count of this clone. This chain links TRBV4-1 with TRBJ2-7; the D gene is possibly TRBD1 (7 bases). Germline CDR1 and CDR2: MGHRA and YSYEKL. This CDR3 comprises 15 residues. V was clipped by 7 bases and J by 0 bases, with 16 bases between them. The CDR3 sequence: CASKPEEGASYEQYF. DNA of the CDR3: TGCGCCAGCAAACCCGAGGAGGGGGCCTCCTACGAGCAGTACTTC.

Of note for this clone: Additional DNA sequences in this sample encode the identical CDR3. The J gene is TRBJ1-4, the V gene TRBV28; 7 nucleotides line up with TRBD1. CDR3 length: 13 amino acids. The germline gives CDR1 MDHEN, CDR2 SYDVKM. V dropped 6 bases and J dropped 8; count of bases not matched to a gene: 6. CDR3 in amino acids: CASRSTGVEKLFF. CDR3 sequence (DNA): TGTGCCAGCAGATCAACAGGGGTCGAAAAACTGTTTTTT.

The chain employs TRBV6-1 and TRBJ2-7; D gene ambiguous. Germline CDR1 MNHNS, CDR2 SASEGT. The CDR3 has 12 residues. Trimming pared 10 bases from V and 6 bases from J, leaving 16 bases between. The CDR3 reads CAIILVGGEQYF. The CDR3 DNA is TGTGCCATCATCCTGGTTGGCGGCGAGCAGTACTTC.

This rearrangement joins TRBV27 to TRBJ2-7; TRBD2 might be the D (5 bases). The germline V and J ends were trimmed by 5 bases and 3 bases, with 14 bases remaining between them. CDR3 length: 14 residues. Per the germline V gene, CDR1 is MNHEY and CDR2 is SMNVEV (reference sequence). CDR3 region: CASSARAGIYEQYF. The CDR3 DNA reads as TGTGCCAGCAGTGCCCGGGCCGGGATCTACGAGCAGTACTTC.

The chain couples TRBV5-6 to TRBJ2-7; 14 bases line up with TRBD2. Trimming took 4 bases from V and 6 from J; bases not matched to a gene: 12. This CDR3 has 17 residues. Per the germline V gene, CDR1 is SGHDT and CDR2 is YYEEEE. CDR3 sequence reads: CASSRGTSGSFSGEQYF. Here the CDR3 DNA reads TGTGCCAGCAGCAGGGGGACTAGCGGGAGTTTTTCGGGCGAGCAGTACTTC.

This sequence joins TRBV9 and TRBJ2-7; possibly TRBD1 for D (6 bases). Trimming left V 4 bases short and J 2 bases short, with 16 bases between. The CDR3 runs 15 residues. Germline CDR1 and CDR2: SGDLS and YYNGEE. The CDR3 region is CASSPQGSATYEQYF. CDR3 in DNA: TGTGCCAGCAGCCCCCAGGGGAGCGCTACCTACGAGCAGTACTTC.

The V gene is TRBV5-6, the J gene TRBJ2-6, with 10 bases fitting TRBD2. With V trimmed by 4 bases and J by 0 bases, 7 bases remained unmatched. Germline assignment: CDR1 SGHDT and CDR2 YYEEEE. The CDR3 runs 18 residues. Written as DNA, the CDR3 is TGTGCCAGCAGCCAAGGAGCGGGGGGGCCCTCTGGGGCCAACGTCCTGACTTTC. Translating it yields CASSQGAGGPSGANVLTF.

The V gene is TRBV5-8, the J gene TRBJ2-1, with D possibly TRBD1 on 6 matching bases. Trimming removed 7 bases at V and 9 bases at J, with 20 bases between. The CDR3 covers 14 residues. Germline V CDR1 and CDR2: SGHTS, YDEGEE. CDR3 bases: TGTGCCAGCGACACCGGGAACAGGGATGGTGAGCAGTTCTTC. This gives the protein CASDTGNRDGEQFF. The full variable domain, completed using reference TRBV5-8 and TRBJ2-1, is EAGVTQSPTHLIKTRGQQATLRCSPISGHTSVYWYQQALGLGLQFLLWYDEGEERNRGNFPPRFSGRQFPNYSSELNVNALELEDSALYLCASDTGNRDGEQFFGPGTRLTVL.